This TCR beta chain is drawn from a study of blood T cell repertoires in COVID-19. Whole-study context: In each case, the material was cDNA or gDNA derived from T cells, B-cell-depleted T cells, or PBMCs.

Study processing details: The assay estimated nucleated cells by amplifying reference gene primers. Sequencing used immunoSEQ multiplex PCR; TCRdb keeps in-frame clones, though not all of them. The D gene and trimming were derived from the DNA, and the V and J assignments and clone size from that table. Counted here are about 140,000 clones, roughly 90% occurring once; the ten biggest clones make up 1.8%. This clone was picked up one time. This clonotype originated in a man aged 70 or older with acute or convalescent COVID-19. The sequencing sample was made of peripheral blood.

The CDR3 loop reads CASSESRGYSSYNEQFF. CDR3 coding DNA: TGCGCCAGCAGTGAGTCACGGGGTTATAGCTCCTACAATGAGCAGTTCTTC. V and J are TRBV10-1 and TRBJ2-1; D may be TRBD2 (5 bases). Germline CDR1 WNHNN, CDR2 SYGVQD (reference sequence). The CDR3 runs to 17 residues. Trimming left V 0 bases short and J 0 bases short, with 12 bases between.